These 17 T cell receptor beta chains were all obtained from the same sample, sequenced in a study of OX40 agonist ivuxolimab in advanced cancers. Produced via immunoSEQ multiplex PCR; TCRdb's table is partial and in-frame only. The sample has approximately 49,000 clones, around 84% seen once. Sequencing was performed on CD4+ or CD8+ T cells sorted from blood, taken in a trial of the OX40 agonist ivuxolimab. All receptors come from an adult with an advanced solid tumor such as melanoma, head and neck, liver or kidney cancer.

The chain employs TRBV6-1 and TRBJ2-1, with D perhaps being TRBD1 or TRBD2 (7 bases each). Trimming took off 2 bases at V and 3 bases at J, with 14 bases between the two ends. The CDR3 totals 16 residues. CDR1 is MNHNS, CDR2 SASEGT, per germline. CDR3: CASSENRGLFYNEQFF. The CDR3 bases are TGTGCCAGCAGTGAAAACAGGGGACTATTCTACAATGAGCAGTTCTTC.

The chain carries TRBV4-2 and TRBJ2-2, with 9 bases matching TRBD2. The CDR3 sequence is 16 residues long. The V gene's germline CDR1 is LGHNA and CDR2 YNFKEQ. V lost 4 bases and J lost 3; bases outside the gene matches: 6. The CDR3 loop reads CASSRIAGVDTGELFF. The DNA for the CDR3 is TGTGCCAGCAGCCGGATAGCGGGAGTAGACACCGGGGAGCTGTTTTTT.

The genes are TRBV7-8 and TRBJ1-4; D unresolved. CDR1 and CDR2 (germline): SGHVS, FQNEAQ. The CDR3 totals 14 residues. Between the trimmed V and J ends, which lost 1 base and 7 bases, there was a span of 10 bases. The CDR3 bases are TGTGCCAGCAGCTTAGAACAGTGGAGTGAAAAACTGTTTTTT. It encodes CASSLEQWSEKLFF.

V gene TRBV27 combines with J gene TRBJ2-3; 8 nucleotides align to TRBD2. Germline V gives CDR1 MNHEY, CDR2 SMNVEV (reference sequence). V was pared by 2 bases and J by 1 base, with 5 bases of the junction left unmatched. The CDR3 runs to 16 residues. CDR3 in DNA: TGTGCCAGCAGTTTAGACGATAGCGGGGGCACAGATACGCAGTATTTT. Translated: CASSLDDSGGTDTQYF.

This clone has just one count. The J gene is TRBJ2-2, the V gene TRBV7-2, with TRBD2 matching 10 bases. The V segment lost 6 bases and the J segment 7 bases; nucleotides outside the gene matches: 11. The CDR3 length is 16 residues. Germline-derived CDR1 and CDR2 are SGHTA and FQGNSA. The CDR3 loop is CASREAGGPRLGELFF. CDR3 nucleotides: TGTGCCAGCAGGGAAGCGGGAGGGCCTCGTCTCGGGGAGCTGTTTTTT.

The chain combines TRBV5-1 with TRBJ2-1, with D tentatively TRBD1 (6 bases). The ends were cut back, 0 bases at V and 8 bases at J, with 12 bases in the middle. The CDR3 has 14 amino acids. Germline V lookup: CDR1 SGHRS, CDR2 YFSETQ. The CDR3 DNA sequence: TGCGCCAGCAGCTTGGGGGACACTGGCTATGAGCAGTTCTTC. It translates to CASSLGDTGYEQFF.

V and J are TRBV2 and TRBJ1-1, with no clear D. The CDR3 is made up of 15 amino acids. V was trimmed by 8 bases and J by 0 bases, leaving 16 bases between them. Germline assignment: CDR1 SNHLY and CDR2 FYNNEI. In DNA form, the CDR3 reads TGTGCCAGCTCTTTTCGTCGGGCGATGAACACTGAAGCTTTCTTT. Translation gives CASSFRRAMNTEAFF. Variable domain in full (rest from reference TRBV2 and TRBJ1-1): EPEVTQTPSHQVTQMGQEVILRCVPISNHLYFYWYRQILGQKVEFLVSFYNNEISEKSEIFDDQFSVERPDGSNFTLKIRSTKLEDSAMYFCASSFRRAMNTEAFFGQGTRLTVV.

The rearrangement uses TRBV4-1 and TRBJ2-3; D is perhaps TRBD1 or TRBD2 (5 bases each). V gave up 0 bases and J gave up 3 bases, with 16 bases separating them. Germline lookup yields CDR1 MGHRA and CDR2 YSYEKL. The CDR3 is 17 amino acids. The CDR3 reads CASSQDRDGTGTDTQYF. The CDR3 coding sequence is TGCGCCAGCAGCCAAGATCGTGACGGGACGGGTACAGATACGCAGTATTTT.

This chain uses TRBV5-1 with TRBJ2-5; 7 nucleotides align to TRBD1. Germline lookup yields CDR1 SGHRS and CDR2 YFSETQ. V shed 0 bases and J 1 base; nucleotides not matched to a gene: 6. The CDR3 loop spans 16 amino acids. CDR3 DNA: TGCGCCAGCAGCTTGGGAACAGGGGACGGCCAAGAGACCCAGTACTTC. Protein sequence: CASSLGTGDGQETQYF.

This clone was detected a few times. The chain combines TRBV27 with TRBJ1-1; D is unresolved. Trimming stripped 8 bases from V and 0 bases from J, with 7 bases between. The CDR3 contains 12 residues. Germline V gene lookup returns CDR1 MNHEY and CDR2 SMNVEV (reference sequence). CDR3 residues: CASGTLNTEAFF. CDR3 in DNA: TGTGCCAGCGGAACATTGAACACTGAAGCTTTCTTT.

The V and J genes are TRBV4-3 and TRBJ2-2; 12 bases are a match to TRBD2. CDR1 is LGHNA, CDR2 YSLEER, per germline. Trimming at V came to 4 bases and at J to 7 bases, leaving 16 bases not matched to a gene. The CDR3 is 19 residues long. The CDR3: CASSRTSGTRGGFIGELFF. CDR3 nucleotide sequence: TGCGCCAGCAGCCGGACTAGCGGGACAAGAGGGGGGTTCATCGGGGAGCTGTTTTTT.

The chain carries TRBV7-8 and TRBJ2-7; TRBD2 might be the D (6 bases). V lost 5 bases to trimming and J lost 0 bases, with 11 bases between them. Germline CDR1 reads SGHVS; CDR2 reads FQNEAQ. The CDR3 extends over 14 amino acids. CDR3 DNA sequence: TGTGCCAGCAGCCCCTGGACTACCTCCTACGAGCAGTACTTC. As protein: CASSPWTTSYEQYF.

This clone occurred a few times. V gene TRBV5-4 combines with J gene TRBJ2-2; possibly TRBD2 for D (6 bases). This CDR3 contains 16 residues. V shed 4 bases and J shed 2 bases, with 15 bases lying between them. Germline loops: CDR1 SGHNT, CDR2 YYREEE (reference sequence). CDR3 sequence reads: CASSLQGGVNTGELFF. The CDR3 DNA sequence: TGTGCCAGCAGCCTGCAGGGAGGTGTAAACACCGGGGAGCTGTTTTTT.

The CDR3 DNA reads as TGTGCCAGCAGCCTCCGTGGTGGGAATGGCTACACCTTC. Translated: CASSLRGGNGYTF. The chain links TRBV5-4 to TRBJ1-2; D is ambiguous. Germline-derived CDR1 and CDR2 are SGHNT and YYREEE (reference sequence). The CDR3 runs 13 residues. V lost 4 bases and J lost 6, with 13 bases in between. The full variable domain, in which reference TRBV5-4 and TRBJ1-2 provide the parts outside the CDR3, is ETGVTQSPTHLIKTRGQQVTLRCSSQSGHNTVSWYQQALGQGPQFIFQYYREEENGRGNFPPRFSGLQFPNYSSELNVNALELDDSALYLCASSLRGGNGYTFGSGTRLTVV.

The J gene is TRBJ2-1, the V gene TRBV7-2; 10 bases line up with TRBD2. This CDR3 region has 15 residues. The V gene end was trimmed by 0 bases and the J gene end by 6 bases; junction bases not matched to a gene: 2. CDR1 and CDR2 (germline): SGHTA, FQGNSA. The CDR3 is CASSLAASGGNEQFF. DNA of the CDR3: TGTGCCAGCAGCTTAGCGGCTAGCGGGGGCAATGAGCAGTTCTTC.

As to this clone: The junction does not match germline at one end; this may be a read error. This rearrangement joins TRBV4-1 to TRBJ1-5, with a tentative D call TRBD1 (6 bases). Germline assignment: CDR1 MGHRA and CDR2 YSYEKL. The CDR3 extends over 15 amino acids. Written as DNA, the CDR3 is TGCGCCAGCAGCCCGCGGAGGGGGGGCAATCAGTCCCAGCATTTT. The encoded protein is CASSPRRGGNQSQHF.

The chain employs TRBV30 and TRBJ1-2; a weak D match, TRBD1 (6 bases). Germline CDR1 and CDR2: GTSNPN and SVGIG (reference sequence). The CDR3 length is 11 residues. V was shortened by 5 bases and J by 6 bases, with 10 bases between the two germline ends. The CDR3 protein is CAWGRGDGYTF. In nucleotides, the CDR3 is TGTGCCTGGGGGAGGGGGGATGGCTACACCTTC.